This T cell receptor (beta chain) was profiled in a study of naive and memory T cell subsets. V was clipped by 10 bases and J by 2 bases, with 18 bases between them. Germline values: CDR1 ENHRY, CDR2 SYGVKD. The CDR3 has 14 amino acids. An equimolar mix of two oligonucleotides served as the beta constant-region primer for TRBC1 and TRBC2. TCRdb itself ran the UMI-ligation and nested PCR reads through MiXCR, one entry per CDR3 protein. The sample lists about 85,000 distinct CDR3 sequences, 13% occurring once. This clonotype has just a few counts. The chain is built from TRBV10-3 and TRBJ2-7; D may match TRBD1 or TRBD2 (5 bases each). Sequences were obtained from central memory CD4+ T cells from blood. The clonotype comes from a human donor in good health. This chain's CDR3 is CATVKGTGTYEQYF. DNA for the CDR3: TGTGCCACCGTAAAAGGGACGGGGACCTACGAGCAGTACTTC.